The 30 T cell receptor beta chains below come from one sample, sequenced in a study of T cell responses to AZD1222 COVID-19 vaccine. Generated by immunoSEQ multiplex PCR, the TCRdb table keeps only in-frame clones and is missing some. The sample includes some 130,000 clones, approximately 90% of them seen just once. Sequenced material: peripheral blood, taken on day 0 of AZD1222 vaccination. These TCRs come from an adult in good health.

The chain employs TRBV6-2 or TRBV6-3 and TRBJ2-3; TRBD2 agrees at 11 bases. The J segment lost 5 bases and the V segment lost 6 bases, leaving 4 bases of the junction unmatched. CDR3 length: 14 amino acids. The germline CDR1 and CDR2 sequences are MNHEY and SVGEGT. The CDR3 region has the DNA TGTGCCAGCAGCAGACTAGCGGGGAGAGATACGCAGTATTTT. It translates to CASSRLAGRDTQYF.

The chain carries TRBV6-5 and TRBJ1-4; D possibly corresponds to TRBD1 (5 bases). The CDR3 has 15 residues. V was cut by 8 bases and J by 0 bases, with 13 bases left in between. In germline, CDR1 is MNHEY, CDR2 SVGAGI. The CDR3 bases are TGTGCCAGCCTAAGGGACGGGACAACTAATGAAAAACTGTTTTTT. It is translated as CASLRDGTTNEKLFF.

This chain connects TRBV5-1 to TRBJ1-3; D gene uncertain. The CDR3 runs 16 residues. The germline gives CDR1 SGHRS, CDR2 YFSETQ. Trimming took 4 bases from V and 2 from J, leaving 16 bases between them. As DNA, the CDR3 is TGCGCCAGCAGCCTGCAAGCCGGATTTACTGGAAACACCATATATTTT. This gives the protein CASSLQAGFTGNTIYF.

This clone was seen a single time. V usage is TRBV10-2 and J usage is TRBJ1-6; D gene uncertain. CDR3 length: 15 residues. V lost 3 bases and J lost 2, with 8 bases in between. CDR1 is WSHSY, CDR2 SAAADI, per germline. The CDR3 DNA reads TGCGCCAGCAGTGATGGAAGTACCTATAATTCACCCCTCCACTTT. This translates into CASSDGSTYNSPLHF.

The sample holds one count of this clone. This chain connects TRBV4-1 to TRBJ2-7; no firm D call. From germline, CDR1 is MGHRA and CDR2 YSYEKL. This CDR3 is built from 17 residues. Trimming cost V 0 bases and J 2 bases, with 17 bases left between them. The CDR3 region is CASSQEVPVLSTYEQYF. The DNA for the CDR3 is TGCGCCAGCAGCCAAGAGGTCCCAGTTTTGTCTACCTACGAGCAGTACTTC.

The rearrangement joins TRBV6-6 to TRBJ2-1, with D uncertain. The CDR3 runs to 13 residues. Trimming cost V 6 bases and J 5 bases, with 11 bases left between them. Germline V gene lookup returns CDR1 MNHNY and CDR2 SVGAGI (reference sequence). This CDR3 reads CASRHGRNNEQFF. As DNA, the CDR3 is TGTGCCAGCAGACATGGCCGTAACAATGAGCAGTTCTTC.

Here the CDR3 DNA reads TGTGCCAGTAGTAGCTGGGCCACCAGCAATCAGCCCCAGCATTTT. This codes for CASSSWATSNQPQHF. The chain joins TRBV19 to TRBJ1-5; D unresolved. The CDR3 has 15 amino acids. Per the germline V gene, CDR1 is LNHDA and CDR2 is SQIVND (reference sequence). The V and J ends lost 4 bases and 1 base respectively, with 11 bases between them.

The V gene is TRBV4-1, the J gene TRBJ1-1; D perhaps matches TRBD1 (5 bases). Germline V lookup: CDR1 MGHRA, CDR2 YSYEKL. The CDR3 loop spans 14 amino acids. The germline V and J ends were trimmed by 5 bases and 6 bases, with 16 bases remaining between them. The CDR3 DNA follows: TGCGCCAGCAGCACAGCGGGAGGGGTGGCTGAAGCTTTCTTT. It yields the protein CASSTAGGVAEAFF.

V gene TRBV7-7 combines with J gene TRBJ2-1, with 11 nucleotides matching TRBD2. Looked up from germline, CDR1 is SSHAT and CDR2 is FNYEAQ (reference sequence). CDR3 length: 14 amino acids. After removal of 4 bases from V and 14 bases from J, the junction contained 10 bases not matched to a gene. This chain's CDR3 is CASSSTIAGGPEFF. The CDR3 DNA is TGTGCCAGCAGCTCGACCATAGCGGGGGGGCCCGAGTTCTTC.

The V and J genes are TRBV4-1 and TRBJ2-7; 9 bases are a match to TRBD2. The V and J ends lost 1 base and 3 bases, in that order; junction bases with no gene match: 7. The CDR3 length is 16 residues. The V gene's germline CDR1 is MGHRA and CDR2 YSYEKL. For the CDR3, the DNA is TGCGCCAGCAGCCAAGGGGGATATAGCGGGGGCTACGAGCAGTACTTC. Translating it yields CASSQGGYSGGYEQYF.

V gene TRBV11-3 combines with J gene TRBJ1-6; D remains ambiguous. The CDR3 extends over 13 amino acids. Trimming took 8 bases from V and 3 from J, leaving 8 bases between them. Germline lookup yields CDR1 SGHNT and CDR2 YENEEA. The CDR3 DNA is TGTGCCAGCTCCCGAAACTATAATTCACCCCTCCACTTT. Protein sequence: CASSRNYNSPLHF.

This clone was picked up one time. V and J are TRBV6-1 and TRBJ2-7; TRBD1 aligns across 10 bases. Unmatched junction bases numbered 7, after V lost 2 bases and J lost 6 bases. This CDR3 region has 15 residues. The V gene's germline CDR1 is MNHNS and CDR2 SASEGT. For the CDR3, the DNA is TGTGCCAGCAGTGAAAATTTCGGGACAGGGGTCGAGCAGTACTTC. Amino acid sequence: CASSENFGTGVEQYF.

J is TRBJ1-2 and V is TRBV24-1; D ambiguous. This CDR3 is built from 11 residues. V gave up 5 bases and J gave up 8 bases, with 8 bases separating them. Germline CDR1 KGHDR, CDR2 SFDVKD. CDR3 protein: CATSGPGGYTF. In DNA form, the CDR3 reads TGTGCCACCAGTGGTCCGGGAGGCTACACCTTC.

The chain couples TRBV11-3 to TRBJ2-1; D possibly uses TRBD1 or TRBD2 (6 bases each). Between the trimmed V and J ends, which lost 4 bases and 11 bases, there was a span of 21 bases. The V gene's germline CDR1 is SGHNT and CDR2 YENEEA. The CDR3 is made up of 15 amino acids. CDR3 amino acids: CASSSVGGGRPKQFF. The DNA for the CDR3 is TGTGCCAGCAGCTCCGTTGGAGGGGGGCGCCCCAAGCAGTTCTTC.

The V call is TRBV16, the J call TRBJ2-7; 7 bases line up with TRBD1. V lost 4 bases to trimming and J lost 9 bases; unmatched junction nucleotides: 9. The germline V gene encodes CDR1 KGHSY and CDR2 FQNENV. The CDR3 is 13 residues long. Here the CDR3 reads CASSPRGTVGQYF. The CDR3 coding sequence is TGTGCCAGCAGCCCGCGAGGGACAGTCGGGCAGTACTTC.

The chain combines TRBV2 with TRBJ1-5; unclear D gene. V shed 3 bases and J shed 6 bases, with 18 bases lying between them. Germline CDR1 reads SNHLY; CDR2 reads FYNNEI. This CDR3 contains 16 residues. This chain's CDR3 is CASSDLRWTNAQPQHF. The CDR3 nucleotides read TGTGCCAGCAGTGACCTCAGGTGGACGAACGCTCAGCCCCAGCATTTT. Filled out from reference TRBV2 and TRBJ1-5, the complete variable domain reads EPEVTQTPSHQVTQMGQEVILRCVPISNHLYFYWYRQILGQKVEFLVSFYNNEISEKSEIFDDQFSVERPDGSNFTLKIRSTKLEDSAMYFCASSDLRWTNAQPQHFGDGTRLSIL.

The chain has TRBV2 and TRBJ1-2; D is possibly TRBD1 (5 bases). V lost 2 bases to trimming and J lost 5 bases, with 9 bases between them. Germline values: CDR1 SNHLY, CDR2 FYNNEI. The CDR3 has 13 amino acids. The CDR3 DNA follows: TGTGCCAGCAGTGAAACGGGGCCGTATGGCTACACCTTC. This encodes CASSETGPYGYTF.

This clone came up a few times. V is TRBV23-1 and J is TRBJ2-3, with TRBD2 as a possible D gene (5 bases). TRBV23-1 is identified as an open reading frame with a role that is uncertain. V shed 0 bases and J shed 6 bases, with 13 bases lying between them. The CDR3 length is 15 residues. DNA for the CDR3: TGCGCCAGCAGTCAATCGAGGTCACCGGGGGATACGCAGTATTTT. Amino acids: CASSQSRSPGDTQYF.

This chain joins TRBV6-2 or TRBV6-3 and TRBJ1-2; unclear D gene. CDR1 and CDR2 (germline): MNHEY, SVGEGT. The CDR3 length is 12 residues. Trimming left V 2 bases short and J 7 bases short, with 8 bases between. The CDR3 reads CASSYGGVGYTF. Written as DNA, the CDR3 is TGTGCCAGCAGTTACGGCGGGGTTGGCTACACCTTC.

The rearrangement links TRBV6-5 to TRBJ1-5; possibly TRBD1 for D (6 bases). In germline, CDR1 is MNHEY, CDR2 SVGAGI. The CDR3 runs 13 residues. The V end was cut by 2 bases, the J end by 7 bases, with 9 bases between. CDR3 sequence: CASSYRGGQPQHF. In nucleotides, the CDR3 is TGTGCCAGCAGTTACAGGGGGGGACAGCCCCAGCATTTT.

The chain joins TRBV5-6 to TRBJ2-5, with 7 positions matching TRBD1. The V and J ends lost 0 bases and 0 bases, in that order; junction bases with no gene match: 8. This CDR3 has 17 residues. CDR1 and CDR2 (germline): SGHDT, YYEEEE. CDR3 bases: TGTGCCAGCAGCTTGGCCAAACGGGACAGACACCAAGAGACCCAGTACTTC. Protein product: CASSLAKRDRHQETQYF.

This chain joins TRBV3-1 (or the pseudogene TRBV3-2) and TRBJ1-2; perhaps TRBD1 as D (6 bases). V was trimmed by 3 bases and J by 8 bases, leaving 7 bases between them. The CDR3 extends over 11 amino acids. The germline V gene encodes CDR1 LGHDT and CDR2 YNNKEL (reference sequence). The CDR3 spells CASSQRGGYTF. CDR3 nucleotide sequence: TGTGCCAGCAGCCAGAGGGGGGGCTACACCTTC.

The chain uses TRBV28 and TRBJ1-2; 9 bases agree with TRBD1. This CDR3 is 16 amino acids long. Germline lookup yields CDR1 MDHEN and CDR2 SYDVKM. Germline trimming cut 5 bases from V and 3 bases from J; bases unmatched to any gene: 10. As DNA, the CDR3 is TGTGCCAGCAGTCCCTCACCGGGACAGGGCTACTATGGCTACACCTTC. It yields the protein CASSPSPGQGYYGYTF.

The CDR3 DNA follows: TGTGCCATCAGTGACCAGGGGGGAGAGCCCCAGCATTTT. It encodes CAISDQGGEPQHF. This chain connects TRBV10-3 to TRBJ1-5, with 7 bases matching TRBD1. CDR1 and CDR2 (germline): ENHRY, SYGVKD. The CDR3 extends over 13 amino acids. Germline trimming cut 3 bases from V and 8 bases from J; bases unmatched to any gene: 4.

CDR3 protein: CASSSDSDFYEQYF. The DNA for the CDR3 is TGTGCCAGCAGCTCGGACAGCGATTTCTACGAGCAGTACTTC. The rearrangement links TRBV7-9 to TRBJ2-7; weak D call: TRBD1 (6 bases). This CDR3 contains 14 residues. Trimming left V 4 bases short and J 3 bases short, with 13 bases between. Germline assignment: CDR1 SEHNR and CDR2 FQNEAQ (reference sequence). The complete variable domain, with remaining parts taken from reference TRBV7-9 and TRBJ2-7, reads DTGVSQNPRHKITKRGQNVTFRCDPISEHNRLYWYRQTLGQGPEFLTYFQNEAQLEKSRLLSDRFSAERPKGSFSTLEIQRTEQGDSAMYLCASSSDSDFYEQYFGPGTRLTVT.

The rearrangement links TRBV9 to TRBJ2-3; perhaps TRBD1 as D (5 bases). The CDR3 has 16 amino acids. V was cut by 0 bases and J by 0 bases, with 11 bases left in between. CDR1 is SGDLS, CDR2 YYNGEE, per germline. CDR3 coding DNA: TGTGCCAGCAGCGTAGCTGCAGGGAAGAGCACAGATACGCAGTATTTT. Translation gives CASSVAAGKSTDTQYF.

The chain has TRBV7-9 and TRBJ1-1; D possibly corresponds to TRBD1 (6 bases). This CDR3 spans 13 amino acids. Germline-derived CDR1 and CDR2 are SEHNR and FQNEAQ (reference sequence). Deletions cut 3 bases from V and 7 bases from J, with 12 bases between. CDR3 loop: CASSLGGPDEAFF. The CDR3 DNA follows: TGTGCCAGCAGCTTGGGGGGCCCCGATGAAGCTTTCTTT.

CDR3 nucleotide sequence: TGTGCCAGCAGCGTTCTTTTGGGGAAAACAGATACGCAGTATTTT. This sequence encodes CASSVLLGKTDTQYF. The genes are TRBV9 and TRBJ2-3; D gene uncertain. Germline loops: CDR1 SGDLS, CDR2 YYNGEE. The V gene lost 2 bases and the J gene lost 3 bases, with 13 bases spanning the gap. This CDR3 contains 15 residues.

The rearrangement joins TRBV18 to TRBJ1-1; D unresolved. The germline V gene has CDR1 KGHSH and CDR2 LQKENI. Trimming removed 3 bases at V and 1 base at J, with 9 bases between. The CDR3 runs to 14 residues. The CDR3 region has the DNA TGTGCCAGCTCACCTCAACGCGGGAACACTGAAGCTTTCTTT. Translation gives CASSPQRGNTEAFF.

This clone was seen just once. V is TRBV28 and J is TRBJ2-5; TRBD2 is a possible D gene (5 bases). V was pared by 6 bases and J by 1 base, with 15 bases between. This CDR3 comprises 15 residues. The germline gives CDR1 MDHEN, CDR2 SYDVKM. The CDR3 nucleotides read TGTGCCAGCAGCCCAACGGCGGGTCCCCAAGAGACCCAGTACTTC. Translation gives CASSPTAGPQETQYF.